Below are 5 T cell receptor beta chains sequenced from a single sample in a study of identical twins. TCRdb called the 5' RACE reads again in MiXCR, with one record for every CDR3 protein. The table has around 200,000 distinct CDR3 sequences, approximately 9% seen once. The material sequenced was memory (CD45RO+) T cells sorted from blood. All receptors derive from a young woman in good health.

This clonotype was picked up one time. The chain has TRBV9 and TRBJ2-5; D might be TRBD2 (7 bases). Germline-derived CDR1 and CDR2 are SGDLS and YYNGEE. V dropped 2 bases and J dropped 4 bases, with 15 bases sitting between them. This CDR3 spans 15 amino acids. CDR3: CASSVMDGGRETQYF. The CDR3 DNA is TGTGCCAGCAGCGTGATGGACGGGGGGCGAGAGACCCAGTACTTC.

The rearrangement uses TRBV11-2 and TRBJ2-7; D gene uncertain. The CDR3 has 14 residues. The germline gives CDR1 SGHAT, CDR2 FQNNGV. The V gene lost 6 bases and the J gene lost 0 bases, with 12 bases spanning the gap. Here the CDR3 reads CASSSPGHSYEQYF. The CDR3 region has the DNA TGTGCCAGCAGTTCCCCAGGCCACTCCTACGAGCAGTACTTC. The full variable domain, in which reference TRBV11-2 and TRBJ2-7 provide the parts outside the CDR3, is EAGVAQSPRYKIIEKRQSVAFWCNPISGHATLYWYQQILGQGPKLLIQFQNNGVVDDSQLPKDRFSAERLKGVDSTLKIQPAKLEDSAVYLCASSSPGHSYEQYFGPGTRLTVT.

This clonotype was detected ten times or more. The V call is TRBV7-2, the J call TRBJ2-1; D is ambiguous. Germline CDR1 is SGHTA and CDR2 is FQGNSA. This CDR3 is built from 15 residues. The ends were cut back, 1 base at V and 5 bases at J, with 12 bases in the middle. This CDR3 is CASSLEDSPNNEQFF. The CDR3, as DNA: TGTGCCAGCAGCTTAGAAGATTCACCCAACAATGAGCAGTTCTTC. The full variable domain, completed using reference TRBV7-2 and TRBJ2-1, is GAGVSQSPSNKVTEKGKDVELRCDPISGHTALYWYRQSLGQGLEFLIYFQGNSAPDKSGLPSDRFSAERTGGSVSTLTIQRTQQEDSAVYLCASSLEDSPNNEQFFGPGTRLTVL.

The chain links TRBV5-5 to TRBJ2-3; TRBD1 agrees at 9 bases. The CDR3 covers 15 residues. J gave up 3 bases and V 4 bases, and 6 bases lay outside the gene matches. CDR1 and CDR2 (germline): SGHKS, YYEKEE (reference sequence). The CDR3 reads CASSAQGARTDTQYF. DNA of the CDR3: TGTGCCAGCAGCGCACAGGGGGCGCGGACAGATACGCAGTATTTT.

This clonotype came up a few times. CDR3 bases: TGCAGTGCTAGTCACAGAAAAGAGACCCAGTACTTC. This gives the protein CSASHRKETQYF. This sequence joins TRBV20-1 and TRBJ2-5; D is unclear. Germline V gene data show CDR1 as DFQATT and CDR2 as SNEGSKA (reference sequence). V lost 3 bases to trimming and J lost 3 bases, with 8 bases between them. The CDR3 runs 12 residues.